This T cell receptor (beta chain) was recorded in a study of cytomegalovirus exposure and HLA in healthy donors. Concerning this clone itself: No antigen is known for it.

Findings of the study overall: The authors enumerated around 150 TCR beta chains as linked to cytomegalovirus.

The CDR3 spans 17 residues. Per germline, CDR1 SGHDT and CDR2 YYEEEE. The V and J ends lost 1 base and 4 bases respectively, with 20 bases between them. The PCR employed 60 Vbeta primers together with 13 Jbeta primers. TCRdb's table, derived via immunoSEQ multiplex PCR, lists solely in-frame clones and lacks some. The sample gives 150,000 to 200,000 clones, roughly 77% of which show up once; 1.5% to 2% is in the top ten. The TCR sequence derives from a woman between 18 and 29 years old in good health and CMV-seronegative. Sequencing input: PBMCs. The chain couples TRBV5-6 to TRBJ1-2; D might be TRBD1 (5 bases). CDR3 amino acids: CASSLSGAGRDLYGYTF. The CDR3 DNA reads TGTGCCAGCAGCTTGAGCGGTGCAGGGCGGGACCTCTATGGCTACACCTTC.